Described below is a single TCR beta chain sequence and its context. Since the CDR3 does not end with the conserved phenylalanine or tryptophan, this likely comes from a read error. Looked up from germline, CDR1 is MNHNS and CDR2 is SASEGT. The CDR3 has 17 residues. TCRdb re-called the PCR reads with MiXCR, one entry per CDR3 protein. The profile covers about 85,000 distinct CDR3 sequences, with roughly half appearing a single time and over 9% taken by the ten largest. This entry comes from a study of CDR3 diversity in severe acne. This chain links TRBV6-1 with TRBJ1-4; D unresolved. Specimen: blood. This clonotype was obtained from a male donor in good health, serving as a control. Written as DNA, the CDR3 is TGCGCCAGCAGTGAATTAGGGAGGGTGACAACTAATGAGAAACTGTTTCTT. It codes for CASSELGRVTTNEKLFL.